One and the same sample provided the 25 T cell receptor beta chains below, sequenced in a study of blood T cell repertoires in COVID-19. TCRdb's copy holds only in-frame clones and misses some; the assay was immunoSEQ multiplex PCR. The data contain about 130,000 clones, under 95% of them seen just once; the ten biggest clones take up 3.5% to 5%. The source material was peripheral blood. The source of these receptors is a man aged 60 to 75 with COVID-19, enrolled during active disease.

The rearrangement joins TRBV24-1 to TRBJ2-5, with 8 bases lining up with TRBD1. The trim removed 1 base at V and 4 bases at J, leaving 10 bases unmatched. Germline assignment: CDR1 KGHDR and CDR2 SFDVKD. This CDR3 region has 17 residues. CDR3 DNA: TGTGCCACCAGTGATTTCGACCAAGCAGGGGGCGGAGAGACCCAGTACTTC. Protein product: CATSDFDQAGGGETQYF.

The chain joins TRBV6-2 or TRBV6-3 to TRBJ1-2, with 9 bases fitting TRBD1. The CDR3 is 14 amino acids. Trimming at V came to 2 bases and at J to 4 bases, leaving 2 bases not matched to a gene. CDR1 and CDR2 (germline): MNHEY, SVGEGT. The DNA for the CDR3 is TGTGCCAGCAGTTACACAGGGGGCAGCTATGGCTACACCTTC. This translates into CASSYTGGSYGYTF.

The V and J genes are TRBV30 and TRBJ1-6, with a possible D match to TRBD1 (6 bases). Germline V gene lookup returns CDR1 GTSNPN and CDR2 SVGIG (reference sequence). CDR3 length: 13 amino acids. Between the trimmed V and J ends, which lost 1 base and 7 bases, there was a span of 8 bases. The CDR3 reads CAWSATGNSPLHF. CDR3 sequence (DNA): TGTGCCTGGAGTGCTACAGGGAATTCACCCCTCCACTTT. The variable domain in full, with the rest retrieved from reference TRBV30 and TRBJ1-6, is SQTIHQWPATLVQPVGSPLSLECTVEGTSNPNLYWYRQAAGRGLQLLFYSVGIGQISSEVPQNLSASRPQDRQFILSSKKLLLSDSGFYLCAWSATGNSPLHFGNGTRLTVT.

J is TRBJ2-7 and V is TRBV6-5; perhaps TRBD1 as D (5 bases). V shed 6 bases and J shed 2 bases, with 11 bases lying between them. Germline-derived CDR1 and CDR2 are MNHEY and SVGAGI. The CDR3 spans 13 residues. The CDR3 reads CASRTDTTYEQYF. In DNA form, the CDR3 reads TGTGCCAGCAGAACGGACACGACCTACGAGCAGTACTTC.

The chain carries TRBV6-2 or TRBV6-3 and TRBJ1-4, with D perhaps TRBD1 (5 bases). CDR1 MNHEY and CDR2 SVGEGT come from the germline V gene. V was cut by 3 bases and J by 3 bases, with 14 bases left in between. The CDR3 covers 16 residues. CDR3 residues: CASSYGSREANEKLFF. The CDR3 region has the DNA TGTGCCAGCAGTTATGGATCCAGGGAAGCTAATGAAAAACTGTTTTTT.

The chain carries TRBV7-3 and TRBJ2-1, with 8 bases aligning to TRBD1. The CDR3 length is 13 residues. Germline V gives CDR1 SGHTA, CDR2 FQGTGA. After removal of 2 bases from V and 8 bases from J, the junction contained 2 bases not matched to a gene. The CDR3 DNA is TGTGCCAGCAGCTTAGGACAGGGCGATGAGCAGTTCTTC. This translates into CASSLGQGDEQFF. Full variable domain (remainder filled in from reference TRBV7-3 and TRBJ2-1): GAGVSQTPSNKVTEKGKYVELRCDPISGHTALYWYRQSLGQGPEFLIYFQGTGAADDSGLPNDRFFAVRPEGSVSTLKIQRTERGDSAVYLCASSLGQGDEQFFGPGTRLTVL.

The chain employs TRBV11-3 and TRBJ2-2; 10 bases align to TRBD2. V lost 5 bases to trimming and J lost 7 bases; unmatched junction nucleotides: 10. The CDR3 consists of 16 residues. Germline CDR1 and CDR2: SGHNT and YENEEA. CDR3 DNA: TGTGCCAGCAGCGCTAAAAGCGGGAGGGCCGTCGGGGAGCTGTTTTTT. It encodes CASSAKSGRAVGELFF.

The gene calls are TRBV9 and TRBJ1-1; no firm D call. Per the germline V gene, CDR1 is SGDLS and CDR2 is YYNGEE. CDR3 length equals 15 residues. V was clipped by 4 bases and J by 3 bases, with 16 bases between them. CDR3 residues: CASSPNTGRYTEAFF. The CDR3 DNA reads TGTGCCAGCAGCCCTAACACGGGTCGGTACACTGAAGCTTTCTTT. Based on the CDR3 plus reference TRBV9 and TRBJ1-1, the full variable domain is DSGVTQTPKHLITATGQRVTLRCSPRSGDLSVYWYQQSLDQGLQFLIQYYNGEERAKGNILERFSAQQFPDLHSELNLSSLELGDSALYFCASSPNTGRYTEAFFGQGTRLTVV.

The chain employs TRBV18 and TRBJ1-1; TRBD1 agrees at 8 bases. With V trimmed by 3 bases and J by 0 bases, 9 bases remained unmatched. There are 17 residues in the CDR3. Germline-derived CDR1 and CDR2 are KGHSH and LQKENI. CDR3 amino acids: CASSPLRTGTMNTEAFF. The CDR3 DNA sequence: TGTGCCAGCTCACCCCTCAGGACAGGGACTATGAACACTGAAGCTTTCTTT. The variable domain in full, completed from reference TRBV18 and TRBJ1-1, reads NAGVMQNPRHLVRRRGQEARLRCSPMKGHSHVYWYRQLPEEGLKFMVYLQKENIIDESGMPKERFSAEFPKEGPSILRIQQVVRGDSAAYFCASSPLRTGTMNTEAFFGQGTRLTVV.

The genes are TRBV29-1 and TRBJ1-5, with D unresolved. The germline gives CDR1 SQVTM, CDR2 ANQGSEA. CDR3 length equals 12 residues. The ends were cut back, 6 bases at V and 0 bases at J, with 6 bases in the middle. The CDR3 coding sequence is TGCAGCGTCTCCGGTAGCAATCAGCCCCAGCATTTT. It encodes CSVSGSNQPQHF. Full variable domain (rest looked up from reference TRBV29-1 and TRBJ1-5): SAVISQKPSRDICQRGTSLTIQCQVDSQVTMMFWYRQQPGQSLTLIATANQGSEATYESGFVIDKFPISRPNLTFSTLTVSNMSPEDSSIYLCSVSGSNQPQHFGDGTRLSIL.

This sequence joins TRBV7-6 and TRBJ1-2, with TRBD1 matching 7 bases. V was clipped by 4 bases and J by 4 bases; unmatched bases: 12. Per the germline V gene, CDR1 is SGHVS and CDR2 is FNYEAQ. This CDR3 spans 16 amino acids. For the CDR3, the DNA is TGTGCCAGCAGCTCCGGACAGGTTGGGGGTAGCTATGGCTACACCTTC. Translated, it gives CASSSGQVGGSYGYTF.

This chain uses TRBV5-4 with TRBJ2-2; 7 positions agree with TRBD2. Germline-derived CDR1 and CDR2 are SGHNT and YYREEE (reference sequence). The V segment lost 4 bases and the J segment 1 base; nucleotides outside the gene matches: 7. The CDR3 loop spans 16 amino acids. CDR3 in amino acids: CASSPMQRENTGELFF. The CDR3, as DNA: TGTGCCAGCAGCCCTATGCAGCGGGAGAACACCGGGGAGCTGTTTTTT.

This clone was observed a single time. V usage is TRBV4-1 and J usage is TRBJ2-3, with TRBD2 matching 11 bases. V dropped 0 bases and J dropped 1; count of bases not matched to a gene: 6. This CDR3 comprises 18 residues. The germline V gene encodes CDR1 MGHRA and CDR2 YSYEKL. The CDR3: CASSQEPTSGRGTDTQYF. CDR3 sequence (DNA): TGCGCCAGCAGCCAAGAACCCACTAGCGGGAGAGGCACAGATACGCAGTATTTT.

The chain has TRBV7-2 and TRBJ2-7, with 8 bases aligning to TRBD2. The J segment lost 0 bases and the V segment lost 5 bases, leaving 6 bases of the junction unmatched. Per the germline V gene, CDR1 is SGHTA and CDR2 is FQGNSA. CDR3 length equals 15 residues. Here the CDR3 DNA reads TGTGCCAGCAGCGAAACTAGCGGTAGCTCCTACGAGCAGTACTTC. Encoded protein: CASSETSGSSYEQYF. The whole variable domain, remainder taken from reference TRBV7-2 and TRBJ2-7, is GAGVSQSPSNKVTEKGKDVELRCDPISGHTALYWYRQSLGQGLEFLIYFQGNSAPDKSGLPSDRFSAERTGGSVSTLTIQRTQQEDSAVYLCASSETSGSSYEQYFGPGTRLTVT.

The V and J genes are TRBV19 and TRBJ1-1, with a possible D match to TRBD1 (5 bases). Trimming shortened V by 7 bases and J by 2 bases, and 14 bases separated the two germline ends. The CDR3 spans 14 residues. Germline V gene data show CDR1 as LNHDA and CDR2 as SQIVND (reference sequence). In DNA form, the CDR3 reads TGTGCCAGTAACCAAGACAGAACTAACACTGAAGCTTTCTTT. It codes for CASNQDRTNTEAFF.

This chain joins TRBV6-5 and TRBJ2-7, with 10 bases lining up with TRBD2. J lost 3 bases, V lost 7 bases, and 6 bases had no gene match. The CDR3 covers 14 residues. Germline assignment: CDR1 MNHEY and CDR2 SVGAGI. The CDR3 DNA sequence: TGTGCCAGCAACCGCGGGACTAGCGTCTACGAGCAGTACTTC. It codes for CASNRGTSVYEQYF.

The chain joins TRBV2 to TRBJ1-4; a possible D gene is TRBD1 (6 bases). The CDR3 covers 13 residues. Germline V gene lookup returns CDR1 SNHLY and CDR2 FYNNEI. With 10 bases removed from V and 4 bases from J, the gap between germline ends came to 13 bases. The CDR3 region has the DNA TGTGCCATACAGACAGGTTTTAATGAAAAACTGTTTTTT. Protein sequence: CAIQTGFNEKLFF.

This chain joins TRBV28 and TRBJ2-7, with 9 bases matching TRBD2. Trimming cost V 7 bases and J 4 bases; bases outside gene matches: 11. From germline, CDR1 is MDHEN and CDR2 SYDVKM. The CDR3 is 15 amino acids. The DNA of the CDR3 is TGTGCCAGCACCCCAGGGGAGCGGGAGGCATACGAGCAGTACTTC. Translating it yields CASTPGEREAYEQYF.

V usage is TRBV5-1 and J usage is TRBJ2-7; TRBD2 is a possible D gene (5 bases). The V gene lost 3 bases and the J gene lost 0 bases, with 10 bases spanning the gap. The CDR3 length is 14 residues. The germline CDR1 and CDR2 sequences are SGHRS and YFSETQ. The CDR3 reads CASSSVASSYEQYF. As DNA, the CDR3 is TGCGCCAGCAGCTCAGTAGCGAGCTCCTACGAGCAGTACTTC.

This rearrangement joins TRBV11-2 to TRBJ2-7; 7 bases agree with TRBD1. The CDR3 length is 16 residues. The J segment lost 5 bases and the V segment lost 6 bases, leaving 16 bases of the junction unmatched. Looked up from germline, CDR1 is SGHAT and CDR2 is FQNNGV. CDR3 sequence reads: CASRHPGTAPIHEQYF. DNA for the CDR3: TGTGCCAGCAGACATCCCGGGACAGCCCCAATCCACGAGCAGTACTTC.

On this clone: At the DNA level, this CDR3 is encoded by other sequences in the same sample as well. The chain carries TRBV12-5 and TRBJ2-2, with 9 bases that match TRBD1. In germline, CDR1 is LGHNT, CDR2 FRNRAP. J gave up 8 bases and V 7 bases, and 14 bases lay outside the gene matches. CDR3 length equals 16 residues. This CDR3 reads CASVTGQGVSTGELFF. The CDR3 DNA is TGTGCTAGTGTTACGGGACAGGGAGTCAGCACTGGGGAGCTGTTTTTT.

The J gene is TRBJ1-1, the V gene TRBV15; D is unresolved. The V and J ends lost 2 bases and 0 bases respectively, with 7 bases between them. The length of the CDR3 is 14 residues. Germline values: CDR1 LNHNV, CDR2 YYDKDF (reference sequence). In DNA form, the CDR3 reads TGTGCCACCAGCAGAATAGCCATGAACACTGAAGCTTTCTTT. It translates to CATSRIAMNTEAFF.

The V call is TRBV7-2, the J call TRBJ2-3; 8 positions agree with TRBD2. The germline gives CDR1 SGHTA, CDR2 FQGNSA. The V segment lost 0 bases and the J segment 2 bases; nucleotides outside the gene matches: 10. This CDR3 spans 18 amino acids. The CDR3 DNA sequence: TGTGCCAGCAGCTTAGCCCGGGGGAGGCGGGAGGCCACAGATACGCAGTATTTT. Protein sequence: CASSLARGRREATDTQYF.

DNA of the CDR3: TGTGCCAGCTCACTCACCGGGACAGGGGGCAATGAGCAGTTCTTC. This codes for CASSLTGTGGNEQFF. The chain uses TRBV18 and TRBJ2-1; 11 bases map to TRBD1. The CDR3 has 15 amino acids. Germline V gene lookup returns CDR1 KGHSH and CDR2 LQKENI. After removal of 4 bases from V and 6 bases from J, the junction contained 5 bases not matched to a gene. The full variable domain, its missing parts supplied by reference TRBV18 and TRBJ2-1, is NAGVMQNPRHLVRRRGQEARLRCSPMKGHSHVYWYRQLPEEGLKFMVYLQKENIIDESGMPKERFSAEFPKEGPSILRIQQVVRGDSAAYFCASSLTGTGGNEQFFGPGTRLTVL.

The V gene is TRBV19, the J gene TRBJ2-1; TRBD1 matches at 10 bases. From germline, CDR1 is LNHDA and CDR2 SQIVND (reference sequence). CDR3 length: 16 amino acids. V lost 4 bases to trimming and J lost 6 bases; unmatched junction nucleotides: 9. Written as DNA, the CDR3 is TGTGCCAGTAGTACCTTAGACAGGGGGCTTGTCAATGAGCAGTTCTTC. Translation: CASSTLDRGLVNEQFF. The full variable domain, completed using reference TRBV19 and TRBJ2-1, is DGGITQSPKYLFRKEGQNVTLSCEQNLNHDAMYWYRQDPGQGLRLIYYSQIVNDFQKGDIAEGYSVSREKKESFPLTVTSAQKNPTAFYLCASSTLDRGLVNEQFFGPGTRLTVL.